The rows below give T cell receptor beta chains drawn from one sample of a study of shared clonotypes between healthy human individuals. Generated by immunoSEQ multiplex PCR, the TCRdb table keeps only in-frame clones and is missing some. The sample has 950,000 to 1,100,000 clones; 65% to 75% are singletons. The specimen was memory CD4+ T cells sorted from blood. The receptors come from a young man in good health. Each CDR3 is given with its conserved first and last residue. Size is stated for part of the rows, as once, few or many counts, or as a class when the clone is expanded.

.	TRBJ1-5	TRBV18	CASSPGLNQPQHF
.	TRBJ2-5	TRBV18	CASSPRVAEETQYF
.	TRBJ1-1	TRBV18	CASSPGAGGMNTEAFF
few	TRBJ1-1	TRBV5-1	CASNPGTGDTEAFF
.	TRBJ1-6	TRBV5-5	CASSTPGGGSPLHF
.	TRBJ2-7	TRBV28	CASSRTGPYYEQYF
.	TRBJ1-5	TRBV4-1	CASSQSRGNGNQPQHF
.	TRBJ1-5	TRBV9	CASSVTGGDNQPQHF
.	TRBJ1-4	TRBV7-9	CASSTLGQTNEKLFF
once	TRBJ2-1	TRBV5-1	CASSLRAGRTGNEQFF
.	TRBJ2-4	TRBV10-2	CASSPTSVNIQYF
few	TRBJ1-2	TRBV9	CASSRGGVGDGYTF
.	TRBJ2-2	TRBV18	CASSPGQANTGELFF
many	TRBJ2-3	TRBV5-4	CASSLTGRTDTQYF
.	TRBJ2-7	TRBV5-1	CASSPSSSYEQYF
once	TRBJ1-4	TRBV28	CASSFDRANEKLFF
.	TRBJ1-5	TRBV10-3	CAIRPDGGDQPQHF
.	TRBJ1-5	TRBV6-1	CASSDYGVREGQPQHF
.	TRBJ1-3	TRBV7-2	CASSFRGRGNTIYF
.	TRBJ1-5	TRBV30	CAWSVRGNSNQPQHF
.	TRBJ2-1	TRBV7-6	CASSLAGEFGAEQFF
.	TRBJ1-1	TRBV10-3	CAARPRGDTEAFF
.	TRBJ1-1	TRBV7-8	CASSSDRNTEAFF
.	TRBJ2-7	TRBV2	CASSETSGRKDEQYF
once	TRBJ2-1	TRBV4-2	CASSPSGYSYNEQFF
once	TRBJ2-1	TRBV5-4	CASSSTGTSAYNEQFF
.	TRBJ2-3	TRBV7-2	CASSLTQAFSTDTQYF
.	TRBJ1-4	TRBV28	CASNSQGGREKLFF